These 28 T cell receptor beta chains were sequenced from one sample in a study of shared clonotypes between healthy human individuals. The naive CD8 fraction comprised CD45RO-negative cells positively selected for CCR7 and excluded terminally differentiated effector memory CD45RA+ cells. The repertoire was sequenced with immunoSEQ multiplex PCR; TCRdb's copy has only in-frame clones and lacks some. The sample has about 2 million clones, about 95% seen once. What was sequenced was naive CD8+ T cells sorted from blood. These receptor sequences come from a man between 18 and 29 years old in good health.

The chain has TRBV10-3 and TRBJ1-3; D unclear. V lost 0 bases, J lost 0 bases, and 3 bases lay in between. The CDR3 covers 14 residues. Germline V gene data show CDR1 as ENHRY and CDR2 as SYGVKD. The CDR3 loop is CAISESYSGNTIYF. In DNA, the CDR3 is TGTGCCATCAGTGAGTCCTACTCTGGAAACACCATATATTTT.

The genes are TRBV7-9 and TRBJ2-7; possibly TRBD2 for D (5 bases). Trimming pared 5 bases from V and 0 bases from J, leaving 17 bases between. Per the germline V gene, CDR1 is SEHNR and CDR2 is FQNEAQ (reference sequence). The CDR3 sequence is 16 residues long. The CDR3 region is CASSHRPRGSSYEQYF. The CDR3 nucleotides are TGTGCCAGCAGCCATCGGCCCCGGGGTTCCTCCTACGAGCAGTACTTC.

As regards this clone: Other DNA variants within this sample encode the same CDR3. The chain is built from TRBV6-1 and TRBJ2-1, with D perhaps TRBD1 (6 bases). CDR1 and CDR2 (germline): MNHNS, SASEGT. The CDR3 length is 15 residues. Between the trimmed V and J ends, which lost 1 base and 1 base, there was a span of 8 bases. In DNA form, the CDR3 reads TGTGCCAGCAGTGAAGACAGGGCGTCCTACAATGAGCAGTTCTTC. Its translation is CASSEDRASYNEQFF.

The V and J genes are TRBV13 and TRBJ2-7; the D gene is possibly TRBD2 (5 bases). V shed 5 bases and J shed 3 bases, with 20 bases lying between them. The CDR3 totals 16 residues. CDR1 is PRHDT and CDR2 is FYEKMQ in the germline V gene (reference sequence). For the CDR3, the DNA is TGTGCCAGCAGCAGAACGCTAGCATCCCCCGACTACGAGCAGTACTTC. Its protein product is CASSRTLASPDYEQYF.

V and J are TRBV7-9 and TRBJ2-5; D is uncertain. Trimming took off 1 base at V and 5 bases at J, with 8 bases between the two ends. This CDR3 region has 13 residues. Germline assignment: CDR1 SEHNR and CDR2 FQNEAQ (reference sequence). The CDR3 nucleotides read TGTGCCAGCAGCTTAGAATTGACGGAGACCCAGTACTTC. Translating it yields CASSLELTETQYF.

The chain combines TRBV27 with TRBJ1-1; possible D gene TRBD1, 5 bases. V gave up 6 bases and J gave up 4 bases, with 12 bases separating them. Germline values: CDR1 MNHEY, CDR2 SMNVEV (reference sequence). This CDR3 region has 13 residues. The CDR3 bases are TGTGCCAGCAGCTGGGTCGGGGGCACTGAAGCTTTCTTT. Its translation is CASSWVGGTEAFF.

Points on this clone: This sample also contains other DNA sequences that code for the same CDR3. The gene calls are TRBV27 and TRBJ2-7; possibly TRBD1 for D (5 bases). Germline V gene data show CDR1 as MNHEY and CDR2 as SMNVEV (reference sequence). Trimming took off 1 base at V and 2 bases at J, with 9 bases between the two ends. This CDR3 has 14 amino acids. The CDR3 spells CASSLWAGTYEQYF. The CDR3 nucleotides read TGTGCCAGCAGTTTATGGGCAGGGACCTACGAGCAGTACTTC.

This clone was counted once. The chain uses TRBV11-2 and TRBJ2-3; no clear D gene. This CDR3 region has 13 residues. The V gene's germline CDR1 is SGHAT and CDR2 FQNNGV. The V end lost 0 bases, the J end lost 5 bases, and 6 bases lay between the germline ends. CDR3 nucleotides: TGTGCCAGCAGCTTAGATCCGCTAGATACGCAGTATTTT. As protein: CASSLDPLDTQYF.

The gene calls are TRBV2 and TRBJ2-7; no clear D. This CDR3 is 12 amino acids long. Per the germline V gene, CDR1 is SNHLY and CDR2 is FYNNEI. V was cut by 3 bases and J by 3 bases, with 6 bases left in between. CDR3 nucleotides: TGTGCCAGCAGTGACGTGGTCTACGAGCAGTACTTC. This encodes CASSDVVYEQYF.

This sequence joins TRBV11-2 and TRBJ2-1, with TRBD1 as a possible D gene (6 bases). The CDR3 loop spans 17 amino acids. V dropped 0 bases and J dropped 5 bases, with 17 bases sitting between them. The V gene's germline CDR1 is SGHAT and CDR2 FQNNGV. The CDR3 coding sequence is TGTGCCAGCAGCTTAGATAACGGCAGGGGTTATGACAATGAGCAGTTCTTC. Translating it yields CASSLDNGRGYDNEQFF.

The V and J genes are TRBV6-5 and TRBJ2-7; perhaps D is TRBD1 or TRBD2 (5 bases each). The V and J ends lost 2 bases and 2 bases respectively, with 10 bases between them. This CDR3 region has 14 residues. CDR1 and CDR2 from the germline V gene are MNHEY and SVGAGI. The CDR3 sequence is CASSYRGDTYEQYF. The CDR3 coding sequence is TGTGCCAGCAGTTACAGGGGAGACACCTACGAGCAGTACTTC.

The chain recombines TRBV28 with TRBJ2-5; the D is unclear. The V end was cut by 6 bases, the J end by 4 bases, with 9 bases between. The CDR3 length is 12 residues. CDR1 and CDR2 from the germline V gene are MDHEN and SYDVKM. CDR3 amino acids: CASSRRAETQYF. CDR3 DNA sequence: TGTGCCAGCAGCCGTCGGGCAGAGACCCAGTACTTC.

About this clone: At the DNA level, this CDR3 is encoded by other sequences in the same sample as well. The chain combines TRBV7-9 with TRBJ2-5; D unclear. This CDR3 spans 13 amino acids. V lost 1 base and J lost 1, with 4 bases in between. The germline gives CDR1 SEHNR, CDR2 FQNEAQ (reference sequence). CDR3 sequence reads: CASSLGSQETQYF. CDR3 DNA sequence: TGTGCCAGCAGCTTAGGCAGCCAAGAGACCCAGTACTTC.

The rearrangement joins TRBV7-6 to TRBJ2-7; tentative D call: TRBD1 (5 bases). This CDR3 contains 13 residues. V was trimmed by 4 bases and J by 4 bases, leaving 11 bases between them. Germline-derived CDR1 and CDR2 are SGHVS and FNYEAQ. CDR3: CASSSPGPYEQYF. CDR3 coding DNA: TGTGCCAGCAGCTCCCCAGGGCCTTACGAGCAGTACTTC.

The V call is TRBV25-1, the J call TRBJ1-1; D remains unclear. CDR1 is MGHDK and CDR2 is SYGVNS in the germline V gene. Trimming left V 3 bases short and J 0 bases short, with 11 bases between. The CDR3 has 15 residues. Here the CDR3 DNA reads TGTGCCAGCAGTGAGAAAGAGGGCCTGAACACTGAAGCTTTCTTT. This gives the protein CASSEKEGLNTEAFF.

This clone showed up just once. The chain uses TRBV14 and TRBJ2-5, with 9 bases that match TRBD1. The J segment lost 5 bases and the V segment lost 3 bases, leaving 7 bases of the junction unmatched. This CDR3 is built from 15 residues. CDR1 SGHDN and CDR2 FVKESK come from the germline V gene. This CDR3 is CASSQWGQGVETQYF. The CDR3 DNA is TGTGCCAGCAGCCAGTGGGGACAGGGTGTGGAGACCCAGTACTTC.

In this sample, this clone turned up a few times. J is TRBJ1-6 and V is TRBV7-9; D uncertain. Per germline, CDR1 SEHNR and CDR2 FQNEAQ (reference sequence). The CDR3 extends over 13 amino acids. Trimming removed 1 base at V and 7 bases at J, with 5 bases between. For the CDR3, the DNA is TGTGCCAGCAGCTTAGAGGCGAATTCACCCCTCCACTTT. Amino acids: CASSLEANSPLHF.

For the CDR3, the DNA is TGTGCCATCAGTGAGATCGGGGAGGGCCTTTTCAATGAGCAGTTCTTC. This gives the protein CAISEIGEGLFNEQFF. The J gene is TRBJ2-1, the V gene TRBV10-3, with 7 bases aligning to TRBD2. Trimming at V came to 2 bases and at J to 6 bases, leaving 10 bases not matched to a gene. Germline V gene lookup returns CDR1 ENHRY and CDR2 SYGVKD. The length of the CDR3 is 16 residues.

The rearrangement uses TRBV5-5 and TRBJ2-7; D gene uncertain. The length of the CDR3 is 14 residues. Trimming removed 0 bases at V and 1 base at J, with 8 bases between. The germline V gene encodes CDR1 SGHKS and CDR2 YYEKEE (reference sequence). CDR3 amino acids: CASSLEEGSYEQYF. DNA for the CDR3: TGTGCCAGCAGCTTGGAAGAAGGGTCCTACGAGCAGTACTTC. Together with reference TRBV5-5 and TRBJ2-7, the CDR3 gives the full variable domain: DAGVTQSPTHLIKTRGQQVTLRCSPISGHKSVSWYQQVLGQGPQFIFQYYEKEERGRGNFPDRFSARQFPNYSSELNVNALLLGDSALYLCASSLEEGSYEQYFGPGTRLTVT.

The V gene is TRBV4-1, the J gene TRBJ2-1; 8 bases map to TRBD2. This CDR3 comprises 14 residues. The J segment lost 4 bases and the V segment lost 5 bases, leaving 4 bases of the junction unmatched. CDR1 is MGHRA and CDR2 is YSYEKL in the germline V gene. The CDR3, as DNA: TGCGCCAGCAGCTACGGGGGGGATTACAATGAGCAGTTCTTC. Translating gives CASSYGGDYNEQFF.

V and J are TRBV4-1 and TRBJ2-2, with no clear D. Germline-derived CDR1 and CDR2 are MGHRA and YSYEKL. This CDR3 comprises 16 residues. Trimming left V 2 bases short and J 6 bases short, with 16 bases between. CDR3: CASSQIFSLASGELFF. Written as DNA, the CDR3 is TGCGCCAGCAGCCAAATCTTCTCACTCGCGTCCGGGGAGCTGTTTTTT.

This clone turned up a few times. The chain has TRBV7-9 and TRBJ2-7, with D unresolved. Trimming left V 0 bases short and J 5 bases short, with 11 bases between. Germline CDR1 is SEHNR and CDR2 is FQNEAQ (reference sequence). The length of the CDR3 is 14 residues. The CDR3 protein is CASSLAGQYNEQYF. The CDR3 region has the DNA TGTGCCAGCAGCTTAGCAGGGCAGTACAACGAGCAGTACTTC.

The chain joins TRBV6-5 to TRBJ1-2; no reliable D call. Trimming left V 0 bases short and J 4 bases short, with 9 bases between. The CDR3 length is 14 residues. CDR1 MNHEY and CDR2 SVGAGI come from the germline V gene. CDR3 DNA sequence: TGTGCCAGCAGTTACTCAGGGATGTCCTATGGCTACACCTTC. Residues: CASSYSGMSYGYTF.

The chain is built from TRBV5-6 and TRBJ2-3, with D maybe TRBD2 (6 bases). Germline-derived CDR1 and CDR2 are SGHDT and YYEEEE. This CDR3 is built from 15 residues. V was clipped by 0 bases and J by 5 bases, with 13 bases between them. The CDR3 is CASSLELASRDTQYF. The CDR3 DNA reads TGTGCCAGCAGCTTGGAGCTAGCGAGCCGAGATACGCAGTATTTT. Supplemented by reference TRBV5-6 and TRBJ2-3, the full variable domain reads DAGVTQSPTHLIKTRGQQVTLRCSPKSGHDTVSWYQQALGQGPQFIFQYYEEEERQRGNFPDRFSGHQFPNYSSELNVNALLLGDSALYLCASSLELASRDTQYFGPGTRLTVL.

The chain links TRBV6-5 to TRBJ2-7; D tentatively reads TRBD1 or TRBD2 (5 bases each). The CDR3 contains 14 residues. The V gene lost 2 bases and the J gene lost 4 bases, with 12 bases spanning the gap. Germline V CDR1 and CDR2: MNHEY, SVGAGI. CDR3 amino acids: CASSYARWGYEQYF. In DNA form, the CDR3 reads TGTGCCAGCAGTTACGCCCGATGGGGGTACGAGCAGTACTTC.

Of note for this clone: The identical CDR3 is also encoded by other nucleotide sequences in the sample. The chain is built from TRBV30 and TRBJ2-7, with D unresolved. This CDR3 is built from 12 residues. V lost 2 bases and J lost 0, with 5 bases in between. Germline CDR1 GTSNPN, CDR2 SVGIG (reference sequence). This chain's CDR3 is CAWSWGSYEQYF. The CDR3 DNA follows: TGTGCCTGGAGTTGGGGCTCCTACGAGCAGTACTTC. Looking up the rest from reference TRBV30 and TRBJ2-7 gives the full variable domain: SQTIHQWPATLVQPVGSPLSLECTVEGTSNPNLYWYRQAAGRGLQLLFYSVGIGQISSEVPQNLSASRPQDRQFILSSKKLLLSDSGFYLCAWSWGSYEQYFGPGTRLTVT.

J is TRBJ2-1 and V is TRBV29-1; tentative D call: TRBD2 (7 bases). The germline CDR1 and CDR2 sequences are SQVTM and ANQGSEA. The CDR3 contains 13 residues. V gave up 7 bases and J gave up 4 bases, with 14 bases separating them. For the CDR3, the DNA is TGCAGCGCACCTGAGGGGGGGTACAATGAGCAGTTCTTC. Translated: CSAPEGGYNEQFF.

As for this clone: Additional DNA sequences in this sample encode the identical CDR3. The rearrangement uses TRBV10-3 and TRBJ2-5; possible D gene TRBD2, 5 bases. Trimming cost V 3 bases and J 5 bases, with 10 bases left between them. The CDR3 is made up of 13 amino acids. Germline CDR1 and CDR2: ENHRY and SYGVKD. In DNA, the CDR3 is TGTGCCATCAGTGAAGAGGGTTCGGAGACCCAGTACTTC. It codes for CAISEEGSETQYF.